Described below is a single T cell receptor (beta chain) sequence and its context. The data were taken from a study of blood T cell repertoires in COVID-19. Clones were read by immunoSEQ multiplex PCR, and TCRdb kept only the in-frame ones, dropping some. The data show over 200,000 clones, with about 81% seen just once and approximately 8.7% held by the top ten. Sequenced: PBMCs or T cells enriched from blood (not recorded which). The sequence derives from a man aged 35-49 years who had recovered from COVID-19.

CDR3 coding DNA: TGTGCCAGTAGCAGTCCGGGACAGTCCTACGAGCAGTACTTC. Translating it yields CASSSPGQSYEQYF. This chain uses TRBV19 with TRBJ2-7, with 7 nucleotides matching TRBD1. The CDR3 extends over 14 amino acids. Looked up from germline, CDR1 is LNHDA and CDR2 is SQIVND (reference sequence). The ends lost 6 bases at V and 1 base at J; junction bases unmatched: 6.